This note documents a single TCR beta chain sequence. As handled by the study authors: Amplifying reference gene primers gave estimates of nucleated cell counts. Assay used: immunoSEQ multiplex PCR; TCRdb lists only in-frame clones, some missing. V, J and clone size reflect that table, while D and trimming were determined from the DNA. This sample has 200,000 or so clones; around 85% occur once, and the top ten carry 9.5% to 12%. CDR1 is MGHRA and CDR2 is YSYEKL in the germline V gene. This CDR3 is built from 20 residues. V gave up 0 bases and J gave up 7 bases; unmatched junction bases: 16. This entry belongs to a study of blood T cell repertoires in COVID-19. About the study: The analysed material was cDNA or gDNA that came from T cells, B-cell-depleted T cells, or PBMCs.

The source of this sequence is a human donor with active or convalescent COVID-19. The donor label of this sample is uncertain. The chain links TRBV4-1 to TRBJ2-2; TRBD2 matches at 11 bases. Source material: peripheral blood. CDR3 in amino acids: CASSQDEGFSGTSGYGELFF. The DNA of the CDR3 is TGCGCCAGCAGCCAAGATGAGGGATTCTCCGGGACTAGCGGTTACGGGGAGCTGTTTTTT.